This T cell receptor (beta chain) was captured by sequencing in a study of CD8+CD57+ T cells in acquired aplastic anemia. Study-wide points: Patients and healthy controls showed no significant CD8+ Simpson's diversity difference.

This clonotype was found a few times. Its matching antigen is unknown. The template used for profiling TCR beta VDJ and CDR3 was genomic DNA. TCRdb analysed the reads with MiXCR anew, one entry per CDR3 protein. The table has 260,000 or so distinct CDR3 sequences, around 46% seen once. CDR3 length: 13 residues. Per germline, CDR1 MDHEN and CDR2 SYDVKM. With 5 bases removed from V and 9 bases from J, the gap between germline ends came to 11 bases. Patients sequenced had flow cytometry evidence of CD8+CD57+ cell expansion. The sequence derives from a human donor with aplastic anemia. This sequence joins TRBV28 and TRBJ1-6; unclear D gene. Sequenced material: sorted CD4+, CD8+, or CD8+CD57+ T cells (not recorded which) from PBMCs. The CDR3 DNA follows: TGTGCCAGCAGTGTGACAAGGACTTCACCCCTCCACTTT. This codes for CASSVTRTSPLHF.